This T cell receptor (beta chain) was sequenced during a study of vaccination and CD4 T cells after COVID-19. As for this clonotype: Its target is not known.

The CDR3 covers 14 residues. Germline V gene data show CDR1 as DFQATT and CDR2 as SNEGSKA (reference sequence). Unmatched junction bases numbered 4, after V lost 4 bases and J lost 4 bases. The Oncomine TCR Beta short-read assay was applied to DNA of cultured CD4+ T cells. Genomic DNA was taken out of cultured CD4+ T cells by extraction. TCRdb re-called the PCR reads with MiXCR, one entry per CDR3 protein. The sample carries about 10,000 distinct CDR3 sequences, 40% recorded once. Treatment defined: roughly 10-day PBMC culture with coronavirus spike peptide pools or control peptides (ViraFEST assay). The unexposed donor gave CD4+ T cells before the COVID-19 pandemic (2011-2018). Negative selection enriched CD4+ T cells from cultures at roughly 10 days.

The chain recombines TRBV20-1 with TRBJ2-1; 10 positions match TRBD2. This receptor was identified in a human donor in good health. The sample consisted of CD4+ T cells from blood, cultured in vitro. This CDR3 reads CSAKREGIYNEQFF. The CDR3, as DNA: TGCAGTGCTAAGCGGGAGGGAATTTACAATGAGCAGTTCTTC.